This T cell receptor (beta chain) was retrieved from a study of shared clonotypes between healthy human individuals. General study points: The generation probabilities recorded for non-shared clonotypes fell below those of clonotypes shared by all four donors. Relative to memory subsets, naive subsets generally showed larger estimated richness.

This clone has just one count. Its specificity is not known. The DNA is omitted, as the CDR3 cannot be located on it reliably, and the CDR3 follows TCRdb's listing. Different DNA sequences within this sample yield the same CDR3. The CDR3 contains 13 residues when both ends are counted. Germline values: CDR1 LNHDA, CDR2 SQIVND (reference sequence). For every subset, genomic DNA was evenly distributed across several immunoSEQ plates. Replicate sorted-subset PCRs were loaded with around 200 ng DNA, 25,000 to 30,000 T cell genomes. Measured with immunoSEQ multiplex PCR; TCRdb has only the in-frame clones, and not every one. The table includes 2 million or so clones, about 95% detected once.

The sequence came from a man aged 18 to 29 in good health. Sequencing used naive CD4+ T cells sorted from blood. Subset denoted: CD45RA+ positively selected. The chain links TRBV19 to TRBJ2-7. This CDR3 reads CASSTLGTYEQYF.